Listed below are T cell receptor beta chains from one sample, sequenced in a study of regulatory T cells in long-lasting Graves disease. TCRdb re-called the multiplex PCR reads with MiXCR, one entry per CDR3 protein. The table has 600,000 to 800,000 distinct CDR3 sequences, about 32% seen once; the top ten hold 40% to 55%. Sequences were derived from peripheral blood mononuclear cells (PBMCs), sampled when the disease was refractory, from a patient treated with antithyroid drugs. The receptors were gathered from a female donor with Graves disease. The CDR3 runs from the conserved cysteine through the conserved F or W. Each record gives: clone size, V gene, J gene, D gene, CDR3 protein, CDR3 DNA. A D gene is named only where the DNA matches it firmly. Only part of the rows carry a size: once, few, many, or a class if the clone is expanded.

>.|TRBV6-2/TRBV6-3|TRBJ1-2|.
CASSYLGQTDGYTF
TGTGCCAGCAGTTACCTCGGACAGACAGATGGCTACACCTTC
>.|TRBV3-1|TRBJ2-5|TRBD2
CASIRVAGGPRETQYF
TGTGCCAGCATCCGGGTGGCGGGAGGGCCGCGGGAGACCCAGTACTTC
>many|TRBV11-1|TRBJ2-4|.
CASSLSPGNIQYF
TGTGCCAGCAGCTTAAGTCCGGGTAACATTCAGTACTTC
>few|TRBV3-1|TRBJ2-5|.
CASSQPQGEETQYF
TGTGCCAGCAGCCAACCACAGGGAGAAGAGACCCAGTACTTC
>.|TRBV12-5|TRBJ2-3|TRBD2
CASGPGTSGTLTDTQYF
TGTGCTAGTGGTCCAGGGACTAGCGGGACTCTCACAGATACGCAGTATTTT
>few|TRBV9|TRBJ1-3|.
CASANWSSGNTIYF
TGTGCCAGCGCGAATTGGAGCTCTGGAAACACCATATATTTT
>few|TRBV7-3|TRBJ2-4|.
CASSPGVQGGDIQYF
TGTGCCAGCAGCCCCGGGGTCCAGGGGGGAGACATTCAGTACTTC
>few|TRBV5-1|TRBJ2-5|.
CASSLGGVQETQYF
TGTGCCAGCAGCTTAGGAGGGGTTCAAGAGACCCAGTACTTC
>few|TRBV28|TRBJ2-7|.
CASSSPTLPVAGYEQYF
TGTGCCAGCAGTTCACCGACCCTTCCGGTCGCGGGGTACGAGCAGTACTTC
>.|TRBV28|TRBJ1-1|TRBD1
CASTYLGDSTEAFF
TGTGCCAGCACCTACCTAGGGGACAGCACTGAAGCTTTCTTT
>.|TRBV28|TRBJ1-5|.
CASSFNWGLSNQPQHF
TGTGCCAGCAGTTTTAATTGGGGGCTTAGCAATCAGCCCCAGCATTTT
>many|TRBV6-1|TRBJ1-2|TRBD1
CASSEAVYRDSNYGYTF
TGTGCCAGCAGTGAAGCAGTTTATAGGGACAGCAACTATGGCTACACCTTC
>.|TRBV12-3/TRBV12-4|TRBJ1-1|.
CASNRGMNTEAFF
TGTGCCAGCAATCGGGGTATGAACACTGAAGCTTTCTTT
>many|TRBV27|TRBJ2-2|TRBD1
CASSPRTGGSPGELFF
TGTGCCAGCAGCCCCCGCACAGGGGGGAGCCCCGGGGAGCTGTTTTTT
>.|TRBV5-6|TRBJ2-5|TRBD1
CASSFLAQGAETQYF
TGTGCCAGCAGCTTTTTGGCACAGGGGGCAGAGACCCAGTACTTC
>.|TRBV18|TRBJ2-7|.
CASSAQTGSKEQYF
TGTGCCAGCTCAGCTCAGACAGGTTCGAAGGAGCAGTACTTC
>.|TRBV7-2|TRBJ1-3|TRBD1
CASSRDRGEDGNTIYF
TGTGCCAGCAGCCGAGACAGGGGTGAGGATGGAAACACCATATATTTT
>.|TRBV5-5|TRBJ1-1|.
CASSLVRAEAFF
TGTGCCAGCAGCTTGGTCAGGGCAGAAGCTTTCTTT
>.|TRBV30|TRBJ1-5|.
CAWSDQANQPQHF
TGTGCCTGGAGTGATCAGGCAAATCAGCCCCAGCATTTT
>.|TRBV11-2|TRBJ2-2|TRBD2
CASSALTSGRTYTGELFF
TGTGCCAGCAGCGCCCTGACTAGCGGGAGGACTTACACCGGGGAGCTGTTTTTT
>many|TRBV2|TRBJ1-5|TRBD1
CASRAGTGQSLPQHF
TGTGCCAGCAGGGCCGGGACAGGACAAAGTCTGCCCCAGCATTTT
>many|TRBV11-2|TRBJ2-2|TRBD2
CASRGLAALRELFF
TGTGCCAGCAGAGGACTAGCGGCCCTACGGGAGCTGTTTTTT
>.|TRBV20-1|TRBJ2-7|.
CSARPSRNFYEQYF
TGCAGTGCTAGGCCTAGCCGAAATTTCTACGAGCAGTACTTC
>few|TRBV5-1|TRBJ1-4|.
CASSLAWGQTNEKLFF
TGCGCCAGCAGCTTGGCCTGGGGGCAGACTAATGAAAAACTGTTTTTT
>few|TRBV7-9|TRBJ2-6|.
CASRGISRSGANVLTF
TGTGCCAGCAGGGGAATATCACGATCTGGGGCCAACGTCCTAACTTTC
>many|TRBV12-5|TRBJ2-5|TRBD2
CASGTGLAGETQYF
TGTGCTAGTGGTACCGGACTAGCTGGAGAGACCCAGTACTTC
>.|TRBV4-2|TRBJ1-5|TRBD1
CASSSGQAEGPQHF
TGTGCCAGCAGCTCTGGACAGGCCGAGGGGCCCCAGCATTTT
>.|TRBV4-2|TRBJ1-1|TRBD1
CASSQRRTRRQGVSEAFF
TGTGCCAGCAGCCAACGGAGGACCAGGAGACAGGGGGTATCTGAAGCTTTCTTT
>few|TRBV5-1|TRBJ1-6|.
CASRLWSALNSPLHF
TGCGCCAGCCGACTGTGGTCAGCCCTAAATTCACCCCTCCACTTT
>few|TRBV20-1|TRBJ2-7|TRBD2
CSAAPSGSLHEQYF
TGCAGTGCTGCCCCTAGCGGGAGTCTCCACGAGCAGTACTTC
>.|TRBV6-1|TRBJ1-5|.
CASIPESRRINQPQHF
TGTGCCAGCATTCCTGAAAGTCGACGGATCAATCAGCCCCAGCATTTT
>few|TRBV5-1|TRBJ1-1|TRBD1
CASSLVGDRGRTEAFF
TGCGCCAGCAGCTTGGTTGGGGACAGGGGGCGGACTGAAGCTTTCTTT
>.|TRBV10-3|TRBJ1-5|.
CAISESELLRNQPQHF
TGTGCCATCAGTGAGTCGGAATTACTGAGGAATCAGCCCCAGCATTTT
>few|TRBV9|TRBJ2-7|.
CATNPLGGLVEQYF
TGTGCCACCAATCCCTTGGGGGGTTTAGTCGAGCAGTACTTC
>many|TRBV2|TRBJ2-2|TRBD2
CASTKAGGSTGELFF
TGTGCCAGCACAAAGGCGGGAGGGTCGACCGGGGAGCTGTTTTTT
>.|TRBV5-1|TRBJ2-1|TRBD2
CASSLRAGGSNEQFF
TGCGCCAGCAGCCTGAGGGCGGGAGGGAGCAATGAGCAGTTCTTC
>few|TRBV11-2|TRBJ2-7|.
CASSLIQGTYEQYF
TGTGCCAGCAGCTTAATTCAGGGAACCTACGAGCAGTACTTC
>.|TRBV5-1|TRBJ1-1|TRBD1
CASSLVFPGGAGTEAFF
TGCGCCAGCAGCTTGGTCTTCCCAGGGGGCGCCGGCACTGAAGCTTTCTTT
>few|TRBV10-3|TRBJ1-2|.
CAISERIGPYGYTF
TGTGCCATCAGTGAGAGGATAGGCCCCTATGGCTACACCTTC
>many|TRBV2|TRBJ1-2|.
CASKVQTNYGYTF
TGTGCCAGCAAGGTACAAACTAACTATGGCTACACCTTC
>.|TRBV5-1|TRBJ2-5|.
CASCESKLYQETQYF
TGCGCCAGCTGTGAAAGCAAACTTTATCAAGAGACCCAGTACTTC
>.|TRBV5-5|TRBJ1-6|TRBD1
CASSYSGQENSPLHF
TGTGCCAGCAGTTACTCGGGACAGGAGAATTCACCCCTCCACTTT
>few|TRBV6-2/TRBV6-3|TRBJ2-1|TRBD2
CASSNSGRRVGNEQFF
TGTGCCAGCAGTAACTCCGGGAGGAGGGTGGGAAATGAGCAGTTCTTC
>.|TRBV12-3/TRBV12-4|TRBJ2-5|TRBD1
CASSSLPPTGAETQYF
TGTGCCAGCAGTTCGCTCCCCCCCACAGGGGCAGAGACCCAGTACTTC
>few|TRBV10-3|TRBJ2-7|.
CAISESNGIYEQYF
TGTGCCATCAGTGAGTCTAACGGAATCTACGAGCAGTACTTC
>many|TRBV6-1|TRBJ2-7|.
CASSNHGSSYEQYF
TGTGCCAGCTCAAATCATGGCAGCTCCTACGAGCAGTACTTC
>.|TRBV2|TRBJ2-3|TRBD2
CASSSGTTRNTQYF
TGTGCCAGCAGTTCCGGGACTACTCGAAATACGCAGTATTTT
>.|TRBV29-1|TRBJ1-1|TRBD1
CSGRGQENTEAFF
TGCAGCGGTCGGGGACAGGAGAACACTGAAGCTTTCTTT
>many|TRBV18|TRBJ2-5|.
CASSPPNSPETQYF
TGTGCCAGCTCACCACCGAACTCCCCAGAGACCCAGTACTTC